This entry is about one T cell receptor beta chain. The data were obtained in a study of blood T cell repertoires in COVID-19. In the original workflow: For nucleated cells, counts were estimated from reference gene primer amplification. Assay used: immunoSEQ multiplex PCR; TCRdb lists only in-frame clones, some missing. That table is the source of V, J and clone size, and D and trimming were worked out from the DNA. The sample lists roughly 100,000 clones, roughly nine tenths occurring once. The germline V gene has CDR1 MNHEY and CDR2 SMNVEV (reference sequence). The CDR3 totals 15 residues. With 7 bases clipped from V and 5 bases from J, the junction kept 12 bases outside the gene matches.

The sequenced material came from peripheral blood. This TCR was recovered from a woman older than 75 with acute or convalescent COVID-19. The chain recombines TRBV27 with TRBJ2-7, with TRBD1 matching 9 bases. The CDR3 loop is CASIGTGGGFNEQYF. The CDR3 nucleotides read TGTGCCAGCATCGGTACAGGGGGCGGTTTCAACGAGCAGTACTTC.